A single sample gave rise to the 22 T cell receptor beta chains below, sequenced in a study of blood T cell repertoires in COVID-19. TCRdb keeps only in-frame clones here, not all; method: immunoSEQ multiplex PCR. Found here are 200,000 to 250,000 clones, less than 85% of them singletons; the top ten hold 4.9%. Sequencing used peripheral blood. The receptors stem from a woman of 80 years or more with active or convalescent COVID-19.

The rearrangement uses TRBV5-5 and TRBJ1-1; 8 positions agree with TRBD1. CDR3 length: 15 amino acids. J lost 1 base, V lost 10 bases, and 12 bases had no gene match. Germline CDR1 SGHKS, CDR2 YYEKEE (reference sequence). The CDR3 region is CAVNTPGTGNTEAFF. Written as DNA, the CDR3 is TGTGCCGTCAATACTCCGGGGACAGGGAACACTGAAGCTTTCTTT.

The chain couples TRBV29-1 to TRBJ2-7, with TRBD2 matching over 7 bases. This CDR3 comprises 12 residues. Germline CDR1 reads SQVTM; CDR2 reads ANQGSEA. V shed 1 base, J shed 7 bases, and the junction held 4 bases outside the gene matches. The CDR3 region has the DNA TGCAGCGTTGAAGTTGGGGGGGAGGAGCAGTACTTC. The encoded protein is CSVEVGGEEQYF.

The gene calls are TRBV4-1 and TRBJ2-5; 10 bases match TRBD2. The CDR3 is 13 residues long. Germline V gives CDR1 MGHRA, CDR2 YSYEKL. V trimming: 4 bases; J trimming: 4 bases; junction bases outside the gene matches: 0. In nucleotides, the CDR3 is TGCGCCAGCAGCCGACTAGCGGGAGAGACCCAGTACTTC. Protein: CASSRLAGETQYF.

CDR3 region: CSARGGTEAFF. In nucleotides, the CDR3 is TGCAGTGCTAGGGGGGGGACTGAAGCTTTCTTT. The chain recombines TRBV20-1 with TRBJ1-1; D is perhaps TRBD1 (5 bases). The CDR3 contains 11 residues. Germline V lookup: CDR1 DFQATT, CDR2 SNEGSKA (reference sequence). V was cut by 3 bases and J by 5 bases, with 7 bases left in between.

The rearrangement links TRBV14 to TRBJ2-1, with 7 positions matching TRBD1. CDR1 and CDR2 (germline): SGHDN, FVKESK. This CDR3 contains 17 residues. V lost 3 bases to trimming and J lost 4 bases; unmatched junction nucleotides: 12. The CDR3 DNA follows: TGTGCCAGCAGCCAGGACCCAAGGACAGGCTCTTACAATGAGCAGTTCTTC. Amino acids: CASSQDPRTGSYNEQFF.

The sample holds a few counts of this clone. The chain joins TRBV7-9 to TRBJ2-2; D is perhaps TRBD2 (5 bases). Germline V gives CDR1 SEHNR, CDR2 FQNEAQ (reference sequence). V was pared by 2 bases and J by 6 bases, with 10 bases between. This CDR3 is 14 amino acids long. CDR3: CASSLRWESGELFF. In DNA, the CDR3 is TGTGCCAGCAGCTTAAGGTGGGAGTCCGGGGAGCTGTTTTTT.

This sequence joins TRBV5-6 and TRBJ1-2; no clear D. The germline gives CDR1 SGHDT, CDR2 YYEEEE. The CDR3 totals 15 residues. Trimming removed 3 bases from V and 2 bases from J, with 14 bases in between. CDR3: CASSSLAGRNYGYTF. The CDR3, as DNA: TGTGCCAGCAGCTCCCTGGCGGGGAGAAACTATGGCTACACCTTC.

The chain uses TRBV3-1 (or the pseudogene TRBV3-2) and TRBJ2-3; D unclear. Germline values: CDR1 LGHDT, CDR2 YNNKEL (reference sequence). Trimming pared 0 bases from V and 9 bases from J, leaving 10 bases between. The CDR3 length is 13 residues. CDR3 sequence reads: CASSQEMRATQYF. The CDR3 nucleotides are TGTGCCAGCAGCCAAGAGATGCGCGCCACGCAGTATTTT.

This clone has only one observation. The chain couples TRBV27 to TRBJ2-5; 8 bases line up with TRBD1. Germline V CDR1 and CDR2: MNHEY, SMNVEV (reference sequence). The CDR3 sequence is 13 residues long. Losses at the gene ends were 4 bases for V and 5 bases for J; bases not matched to a gene: 3. CDR3 sequence reads: CASSSRGRETQYF. The CDR3, as DNA: TGTGCCAGCAGTTCCAGGGGGCGGGAGACCCAGTACTTC.

The chain has TRBV2 and TRBJ1-3; 8 bases align to TRBD1. CDR3 size: 19 residues. Trimming at V came to 6 bases and at J to 0 bases, leaving 16 bases not matched to a gene. CDR1 and CDR2 from the germline V gene are SNHLY and FYNNEI. Here the CDR3 DNA reads TGTGCCAGCAGCTCTACGACAGGGGTTCTATGGGGCTCTGGAAACACCATATATTTT. The encoded protein is CASSSTTGVLWGSGNTIYF.

The genes are TRBV2 and TRBJ1-3; 10 bases map to TRBD1. The germline V gene has CDR1 SNHLY and CDR2 FYNNEI. The CDR3 covers 15 residues. The junction had 3 bases not matched to a gene; V was cut back by 5 bases and J by 2 bases. The CDR3 DNA follows: TGTGCCAGCAGTCCCGGGACAGGGGCTGGAAACACCATATATTTT. Translation gives CASSPGTGAGNTIYF. The full variable domain, its missing parts supplied by reference TRBV2 and TRBJ1-3, is EPEVTQTPSHQVTQMGQEVILRCVPISNHLYFYWYRQILGQKVEFLVSFYNNEISEKSEIFDDQFSVERPDGSNFTLKIRSTKLEDSAMYFCASSPGTGAGNTIYFGEGSWLTVV.

The V gene is TRBV28, the J gene TRBJ2-3; TRBD2 matches 9 bases. The CDR3 has 16 amino acids. Germline values: CDR1 MDHEN, CDR2 SYDVKM. V trimming: 0 bases; J trimming: 3 bases; junction bases outside the gene matches: 4. This CDR3 is CASSLWGSGRTDTQYF. The CDR3 bases are TGTGCCAGCAGTTTATGGGGTAGCGGGAGAACAGATACGCAGTATTTT. Based on the CDR3 plus reference TRBV28 and TRBJ2-3, the full variable domain is DVKVTQSSRYLVKRTGEKVFLECVQDMDHENMFWYRQDPGLGLRLIYFSYDVKMKEKGDIPEGYSVSREKKERFSLILESASTNQTSMYLCASSLWGSGRTDTQYFGPGTRLTVL.

The J gene is TRBJ2-7, the V gene TRBV5-1, with D possibly TRBD1 on 5 matching bases. This CDR3 contains 15 residues. CDR1 and CDR2 (germline): SGHRS, YFSETQ. V gave up 0 bases and J gave up 2 bases, with 12 bases separating them. In DNA form, the CDR3 reads TGCGCCAGCAGCTTGGGCCAGGGTAAGCCCTACGAGCAGTACTTC. This gives the protein CASSLGQGKPYEQYF.

The V gene is TRBV11-1, the J gene TRBJ2-5; TRBD2 might be the D (5 bases). Germline V CDR1 and CDR2: SGHAT, FQDESV (reference sequence). This CDR3 has 15 amino acids. Trimming took 6 bases from V and 0 from J, leaving 14 bases between them. The CDR3 sequence is CASSYTLGNQETQYF. CDR3 DNA sequence: TGTGCCAGCAGTTACACACTAGGGAACCAAGAGACCCAGTACTTC. The full variable domain, in which reference TRBV11-1 and TRBJ2-5 provide the parts outside the CDR3, is EAEVAQSPRYKITEKSQAVAFWCDPISGHATLYWYRQILGQGPELLVQFQDESVVDDSQLPKDRFSAERLKGVDSTLKIQPAELGDSAMYLCASSYTLGNQETQYFGPGTRLLVL.

This clone appeared once. The J gene is TRBJ2-3, the V gene TRBV28; TRBD1 might be the D (5 bases). Germline CDR1 MDHEN, CDR2 SYDVKM. This CDR3 region has 14 residues. V was cut by 6 bases and J by 2 bases, with 12 bases left in between. The CDR3 protein is CASSPAGNTDTQYF. The CDR3 DNA reads as TGTGCCAGCAGCCCAGCAGGGAACACAGATACGCAGTATTTT.

This rearrangement joins TRBV6-5 to TRBJ1-2; weak D call: TRBD1 (6 bases). The CDR3 is 14 amino acids. CDR1 and CDR2 from the germline V gene are MNHEY and SVGAGI. The germline V and J ends were trimmed by 0 bases and 3 bases, with 8 bases remaining between them. The CDR3 reads CASSYSPGDYGYTF. In nucleotides, the CDR3 is TGTGCCAGCAGTTACTCGCCAGGGGACTATGGCTACACCTTC.

The chain combines TRBV28 with TRBJ1-2; D remains unclear. In germline, CDR1 is MDHEN, CDR2 SYDVKM. This CDR3 is built from 12 residues. V lost 8 bases and J lost 8, with 15 bases in between. The CDR3 DNA is TGTGCCAGCCACCTTGCAGGTCGGGGCTACACCTTC. Its protein is CASHLAGRGYTF.

The sample holds one count of this clone. The chain links TRBV29-1 to TRBJ2-2, with 14 bases aligning to TRBD2. The CDR3 spans 19 residues. Germline V gene data show CDR1 as SQVTM and CDR2 as ANQGSEA. J gave up 3 bases and V 7 bases, and 16 bases lay outside the gene matches. The CDR3 sequence is CSAGGLAGVRSKDTGELFF. In DNA, the CDR3 is TGCAGCGCCGGGGGACTAGCGGGGGTTCGTAGTAAGGACACCGGGGAGCTGTTTTTT.

This clone has only a few counts. The chain uses TRBV30 and TRBJ2-7; no clear D. Germline values: CDR1 GTSNPN, CDR2 SVGIG (reference sequence). Deletions cut 2 bases from V and 3 bases from J, with 11 bases between. The CDR3 sequence is 13 residues long. The CDR3 reads CAWSREPRYEQYF. The CDR3 bases are TGTGCCTGGAGTAGAGAGCCTCGCTACGAGCAGTACTTC.

This chain uses TRBV28 with TRBJ2-1, with a tentative D call TRBD2 (7 bases). V shed 3 bases and J shed 5 bases, with 11 bases lying between them. This CDR3 region has 14 residues. Germline V lookup: CDR1 MDHEN, CDR2 SYDVKM. The CDR3 sequence: CASSLGGAHNEQFF. Here the CDR3 DNA reads TGTGCCAGCAGTTTGGGGGGGGCCCACAATGAGCAGTTCTTC.

Here the CDR3 reads CAWSSGIDTQYF. DNA of the CDR3: TGTGCCTGGAGTAGCGGGATAGATACGCAGTATTTT. The chain uses TRBV30 and TRBJ2-3; 7 nucleotides align to TRBD2. Germline V gene sequence: CDR1 GTSNPN, CDR2 SVGIG (reference sequence). The J segment lost 5 bases and the V segment lost 2 bases, leaving 1 base of the junction unmatched. The length of the CDR3 is 12 residues.

The chain has TRBV6-1 and TRBJ2-7, with TRBD2 matching over 7 bases. The CDR3 has 15 residues. The germline V gene has CDR1 MNHNS and CDR2 SASEGT. J was trimmed by 0 bases and V by 3 bases; bases with no gene match: 5. DNA of the CDR3: TGTGCCAGCAGTGACCTAGCGGACTTCTCCTACGAGCAGTACTTC. Amino acid sequence: CASSDLADFSYEQYF.